Presented here are 14 T cell receptor beta chains from one specimen sequenced in a study of CD8+ T cells in alopecia areata. This sample's treatment: oral pan-JAK inhibitor, 5-10 mg twice daily. TCR sequencing used cDNA made by reverse transcription of extracted RNA. The assay was immunoSEQ multiplex PCR, and TCRdb's table has in-frame clones only and misses some. The repertoire holds about 140,000 clones, with roughly four fifths as singletons. The sequenced sample was CD8+ T cells sorted from blood, obtained at week 4, from a patient treated with tofacitinib. The receptors stem from a human donor with alopecia areata.

The chain recombines TRBV7-2 with TRBJ2-5, with D possibly matching TRBD1 (6 bases). V was pared by 4 bases and J by 5 bases, with 11 bases between. The CDR3 length is 13 residues. CDR1 and CDR2 (germline): SGHTA, FQGNSA. In DNA, the CDR3 is TGTGCCAGCAGCTCTGACAGGTTGGAGACCCAGTACTTC. Its protein product is CASSSDRLETQYF.

The chain links TRBV5-1 to TRBJ2-3; no reliable D call. V was cut by 0 bases and J by 0 bases, with 8 bases left in between. CDR3 length: 15 amino acids. Germline V CDR1 and CDR2: SGHRS, YFSETQ. CDR3 sequence reads: CASSLEDPSTDTQYF. In DNA, the CDR3 is TGCGCCAGCAGCTTGGAGGACCCTAGCACAGATACGCAGTATTTT.

The genes are TRBV27 and TRBJ1-4, with D unresolved. The V gene's germline CDR1 is MNHEY and CDR2 SMNVEV (reference sequence). Trimming left V 6 bases short and J 0 bases short, with 17 bases between. CDR3 length: 17 residues. The chain's CDR3 is CASRSMVTAPTNEKLFF. The CDR3 coding sequence is TGTGCCAGCAGGTCCATGGTAACAGCCCCAACTAATGAAAAACTGTTTTTT.

The chain uses TRBV4-1 and TRBJ1-1, with 12 bases aligning to TRBD1. Germline trimming cut 0 bases from V and 4 bases from J; bases unmatched to any gene: 3. Germline loops: CDR1 MGHRA, CDR2 YSYEKL. The CDR3 length is 16 residues. The CDR3 region is CASSQDMGQGATEAFF. The CDR3 DNA reads as TGCGCCAGCAGCCAAGATATGGGACAGGGGGCCACTGAAGCTTTCTTT.

J is TRBJ1-2 and V is TRBV27; D remains unclear. The CDR3 extends over 13 amino acids. Germline-derived CDR1 and CDR2 are MNHEY and SMNVEV (reference sequence). V lost 6 bases and J 7 bases, leaving 15 bases between the germline ends. DNA of the CDR3: TGTGCCAGCAGCCTGACCCCCCAGACTGGCTACACCTTC. Its translation: CASSLTPQTGYTF.

A few counts support this clone. Here the CDR3 DNA reads TGTGCTAGCCGGGGCGTCCTAGCGGTACAAGAGACCCAGTACTTC. Translation gives CASRGVLAVQETQYF. The chain recombines TRBV12-5 with TRBJ2-5, with TRBD2 matching 7 bases. Germline-derived CDR1 and CDR2 are LGHNT and FRNRAP. The V and J ends lost 9 bases and 2 bases, in that order; junction bases with no gene match: 12. CDR3 length: 15 amino acids.

The chain joins TRBV29-1 to TRBJ2-3; D possibly corresponds to TRBD2 (6 bases). The CDR3 contains 15 residues. V lost 7 bases, J lost 1 base, and 18 bases lay in between. Looked up from germline, CDR1 is SQVTM and CDR2 is ANQGSEA. The CDR3 sequence is CSASGGKVGTDTQYF. CDR3 nucleotide sequence: TGCAGCGCCTCCGGCGGGAAAGTCGGCACAGATACGCAGTATTTT.

The rearrangement links TRBV29-1 to TRBJ2-2; D is perhaps TRBD1 or TRBD2 (5 bases each). CDR3 length equals 14 residues. Germline CDR1 SQVTM, CDR2 ANQGSEA. Trimming pared 1 base from V and 4 bases from J, leaving 10 bases between. The CDR3 loop reads CSVEGDARTGELFF. CDR3 bases: TGCAGCGTTGAAGGGGACGCGCGCACCGGGGAGCTGTTTTTT.

The chain links TRBV4-3 to TRBJ2-7; maybe TRBD2 (6 bases). Germline-derived CDR1 and CDR2 are LGHNA and YSLEER. CDR3 length: 14 amino acids. Trimming took 5 bases from V and 3 from J, leaving 14 bases between them. The CDR3 sequence is CASSKAGRSYEQYF. In DNA, the CDR3 is TGCGCCAGCAGCAAGGCAGGGAGGAGCTACGAGCAGTACTTC.

In the case of this clone: Other DNA variants within this sample encode the same CDR3. The CDR3: CASSQDGGLQETQYF. In DNA form, the CDR3 reads TGCGCCAGCAGCCAAGATGGCGGGCTCCAAGAGACCCAGTACTTC. The V gene is TRBV4-3, the J gene TRBJ2-5; TRBD2 might be the D (5 bases). This CDR3 region has 15 residues. V was cut by 0 bases and J by 1 base, with 9 bases left in between. The germline CDR1 and CDR2 sequences are LGHNA and YSLEER.

V is TRBV7-2 and J is TRBJ2-3; D gene ambiguous. Looked up from germline, CDR1 is SGHTA and CDR2 is FQGNSA. V was cut by 4 bases and J by 8 bases, with 4 bases left in between. This CDR3 comprises 10 residues. DNA of the CDR3: TGTGCCAGCAGCTCCACTACGCAGTATTTT. This codes for CASSSTTQYF.

This clone appeared a few times. The rearrangement links TRBV7-2 to TRBJ1-5; D is unresolved. Trimming removed 6 bases at V and 0 bases at J, with 6 bases between. This CDR3 comprises 13 residues. Germline V gene lookup returns CDR1 SGHTA and CDR2 FQGNSA. CDR3 loop: CASSRTSNQPQHF. CDR3 DNA: TGTGCCAGCAGTAGAACTAGCAATCAGCCCCAGCATTTT.

The chain couples TRBV4-3 to TRBJ2-1; TRBD1 is a possible D gene (6 bases). Germline V lookup: CDR1 LGHNA, CDR2 YSLEER. The V end was cut by 3 bases, the J end by 3 bases, with 12 bases between. The CDR3 covers 15 residues. Here the CDR3 reads CASSQTTGSYNEQFF. CDR3 sequence (DNA): TGCGCCAGCAGCCAGACGACAGGAAGCTACAATGAGCAGTTCTTC.

CDR3: CASSLTDNYGYTF. The CDR3 DNA sequence: TGCGCCAGCAGCTTGACAGATAACTATGGCTACACCTTC. The chain links TRBV5-1 to TRBJ1-2, with unresolved D. Germline CDR1 SGHRS, CDR2 YFSETQ. Trimming took off 1 base at V and 1 base at J, with 5 bases between the two ends. This CDR3 is 13 amino acids long.